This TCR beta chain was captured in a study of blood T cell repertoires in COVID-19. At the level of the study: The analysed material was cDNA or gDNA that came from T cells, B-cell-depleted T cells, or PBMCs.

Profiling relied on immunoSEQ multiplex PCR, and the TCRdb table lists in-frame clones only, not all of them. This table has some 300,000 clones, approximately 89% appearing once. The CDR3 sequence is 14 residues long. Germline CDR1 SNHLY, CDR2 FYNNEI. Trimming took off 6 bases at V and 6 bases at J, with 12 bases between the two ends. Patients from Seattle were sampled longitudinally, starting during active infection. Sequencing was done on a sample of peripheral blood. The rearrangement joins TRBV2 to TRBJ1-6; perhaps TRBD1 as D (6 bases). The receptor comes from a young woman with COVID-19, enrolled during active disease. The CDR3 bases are TGTGCCAGCAGCCACGGACAGCCTAATTCACCCCTCCACTTT. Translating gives CASSHGQPNSPLHF.